This T cell receptor (beta chain) appears in the sequencing data of a study of blood T cell repertoires in COVID-19 (dated by TCRdb to the early 2020s). About the investigation overall: The collaborator samples originated in the United States, Italy and Spain and spanned the acute and convalescent phases of COVID-19. The prospective study material was composed of cDNA or gDNA derived from T cells, B-cell-depleted T cells, or PBMCs. Subjects who had been exposed to COVID-19, were actively infected with it, or had recovered from it provided the deeply sampled blood TCRbeta repertoires that made up the dataset. The repertoires were released in a freely available public database intended as a resource for research on the immune response to SARS-CoV-2. The samples were drawn from the first 160 participants of the ongoing ImmuneRACE study and from some 1,300 subjects provided by 6 global collaborators. Sample metadata almost always included a de-identified subject ID, COVID-19 status, age in years and sex. Where available, HLA class I and class II types were taken from metadata supplied by the sample provider and were not determined by assay-based typing.

Each collaborating institution followed its own protocols to collect whole blood in K2EDTA tubes. Collaborator samples were shipped for TCRbeta analysis as frozen whole blood, isolated PBMCs, or DNA extracted from either sample type. From the cysteine up to the phenylalanine, the CDR3 has a length of 12 residues. Just the 36-base CDR3 DNA is kept, in frame starting at base 1. Trimming at the junction amounts to 4 bases on V and 7 bases on J, and the germline ends lie 11 bases apart. Concerning this clone itself: Its antigen is currently not known. Base qualities were left out, and no much larger clone turns up one base away.

What the study reported, not specific to this receptor: How much clinical and demographic metadata was included differed by source and by participant, and the metadata was provided uncurated.

TCRbeta CDR3 regions were amplified from genomic DNA by means of the immunoSEQ Assay, a bias-controlled multiplex PCR. On the authors' methods: The number of nucleated cells in each sample was estimated from the amplification of reference gene primers within the assay. To quantify the absolute abundance of each unique TCRbeta CDR3 rearrangement, sequence reads were collapsed and filtered. For each sample, productive Simpson clonality was calculated by taking the square root of Simpson's diversity index across productive rearrangements. TCRdb mirrors the immuneACCESS table, restricted to in-frame sequences. Some clones are absent from its copies; in checked studies, under half trace to an unresolved V gene, and the reason for the others is unknown. For V, J and clone size, that table is used; D and trimming come from the DNA. For this sample the table gives a few hundred thousand clones, of which roughly nine tenths were detected only once. The leading ten clones occupy less than 8% of the sample.

Rearrangement joined TRBV12-3 or TRBV12-4 to TRBJ2-7, with the D gene not confidently named. Sequenced sample: peripheral blood. The source of this sequence is a man in his 60s with acute or convalescent COVID-19. The base sequence is TGTGCCAGCAGTTCTATTTCAGGAGAGCAGTACTTC. Its protein is CASSSISGEQYF.